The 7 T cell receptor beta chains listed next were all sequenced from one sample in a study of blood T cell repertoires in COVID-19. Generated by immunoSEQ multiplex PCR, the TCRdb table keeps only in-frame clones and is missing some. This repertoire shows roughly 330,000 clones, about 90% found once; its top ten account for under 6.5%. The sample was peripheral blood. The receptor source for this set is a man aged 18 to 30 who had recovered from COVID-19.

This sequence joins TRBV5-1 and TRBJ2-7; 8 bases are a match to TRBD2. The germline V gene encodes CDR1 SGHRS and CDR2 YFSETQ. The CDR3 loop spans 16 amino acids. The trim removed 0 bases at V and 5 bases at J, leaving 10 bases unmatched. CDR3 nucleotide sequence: TGCGCCAGCAGCTTGGAGTCCTTAGCGGGAAGCCACGAGCAGTACTTC. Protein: CASSLESLAGSHEQYF.

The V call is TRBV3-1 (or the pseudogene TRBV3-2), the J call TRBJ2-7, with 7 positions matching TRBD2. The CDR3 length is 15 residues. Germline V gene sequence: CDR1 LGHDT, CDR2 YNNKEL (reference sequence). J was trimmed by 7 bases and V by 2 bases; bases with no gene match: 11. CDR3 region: CASSQTGGPLREQYF. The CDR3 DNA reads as TGTGCCAGCAGCCAAACGGGGGGACCATTGCGGGAGCAGTACTTC.

CDR3 coding DNA: TGTGCCGCATCCGGTACCGGGACAGGGGGCAATGAGCAGTTCTTC. This translates into CAASGTGTGGNEQFF. The rearrangement joins TRBV27 to TRBJ2-1; 11 bases map to TRBD1. Germline trimming cut 11 bases from V and 6 bases from J; bases unmatched to any gene: 12. The CDR3 consists of 15 residues. Germline V gene data show CDR1 as MNHEY and CDR2 as SMNVEV (reference sequence).

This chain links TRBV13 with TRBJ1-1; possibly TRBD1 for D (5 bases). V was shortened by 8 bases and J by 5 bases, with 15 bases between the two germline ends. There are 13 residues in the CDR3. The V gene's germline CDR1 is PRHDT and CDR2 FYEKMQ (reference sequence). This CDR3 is CASGVGGGTEAFF. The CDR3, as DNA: TGTGCCAGCGGAGTCGGGGGAGGGACTGAAGCTTTCTTT.

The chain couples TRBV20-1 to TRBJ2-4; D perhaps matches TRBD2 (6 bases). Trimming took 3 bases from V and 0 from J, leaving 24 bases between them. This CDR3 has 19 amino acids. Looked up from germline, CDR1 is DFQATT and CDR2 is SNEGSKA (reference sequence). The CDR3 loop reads CSASHPLSGGDLAKNIQYF. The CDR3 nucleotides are TGCAGTGCTAGTCACCCCCTCTCGGGCGGGGATCTAGCCAAAAACATTCAGTACTTC.

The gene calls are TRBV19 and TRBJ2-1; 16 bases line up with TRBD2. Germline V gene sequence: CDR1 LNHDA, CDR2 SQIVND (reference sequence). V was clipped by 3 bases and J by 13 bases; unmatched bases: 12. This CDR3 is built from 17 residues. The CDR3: CASSMEPGTSGRGPQFF. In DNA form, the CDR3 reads TGTGCCAGTAGTATGGAACCTGGGACTAGCGGGAGGGGTCCCCAGTTCTTC.

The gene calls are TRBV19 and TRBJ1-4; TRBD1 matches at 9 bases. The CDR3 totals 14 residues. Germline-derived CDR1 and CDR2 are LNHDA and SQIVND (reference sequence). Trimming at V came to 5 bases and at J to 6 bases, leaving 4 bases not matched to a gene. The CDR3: CASSRRTGDEKLFF. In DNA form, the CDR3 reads TGTGCCAGTAGTCGGCGGACAGGGGATGAAAAACTGTTTTTT.